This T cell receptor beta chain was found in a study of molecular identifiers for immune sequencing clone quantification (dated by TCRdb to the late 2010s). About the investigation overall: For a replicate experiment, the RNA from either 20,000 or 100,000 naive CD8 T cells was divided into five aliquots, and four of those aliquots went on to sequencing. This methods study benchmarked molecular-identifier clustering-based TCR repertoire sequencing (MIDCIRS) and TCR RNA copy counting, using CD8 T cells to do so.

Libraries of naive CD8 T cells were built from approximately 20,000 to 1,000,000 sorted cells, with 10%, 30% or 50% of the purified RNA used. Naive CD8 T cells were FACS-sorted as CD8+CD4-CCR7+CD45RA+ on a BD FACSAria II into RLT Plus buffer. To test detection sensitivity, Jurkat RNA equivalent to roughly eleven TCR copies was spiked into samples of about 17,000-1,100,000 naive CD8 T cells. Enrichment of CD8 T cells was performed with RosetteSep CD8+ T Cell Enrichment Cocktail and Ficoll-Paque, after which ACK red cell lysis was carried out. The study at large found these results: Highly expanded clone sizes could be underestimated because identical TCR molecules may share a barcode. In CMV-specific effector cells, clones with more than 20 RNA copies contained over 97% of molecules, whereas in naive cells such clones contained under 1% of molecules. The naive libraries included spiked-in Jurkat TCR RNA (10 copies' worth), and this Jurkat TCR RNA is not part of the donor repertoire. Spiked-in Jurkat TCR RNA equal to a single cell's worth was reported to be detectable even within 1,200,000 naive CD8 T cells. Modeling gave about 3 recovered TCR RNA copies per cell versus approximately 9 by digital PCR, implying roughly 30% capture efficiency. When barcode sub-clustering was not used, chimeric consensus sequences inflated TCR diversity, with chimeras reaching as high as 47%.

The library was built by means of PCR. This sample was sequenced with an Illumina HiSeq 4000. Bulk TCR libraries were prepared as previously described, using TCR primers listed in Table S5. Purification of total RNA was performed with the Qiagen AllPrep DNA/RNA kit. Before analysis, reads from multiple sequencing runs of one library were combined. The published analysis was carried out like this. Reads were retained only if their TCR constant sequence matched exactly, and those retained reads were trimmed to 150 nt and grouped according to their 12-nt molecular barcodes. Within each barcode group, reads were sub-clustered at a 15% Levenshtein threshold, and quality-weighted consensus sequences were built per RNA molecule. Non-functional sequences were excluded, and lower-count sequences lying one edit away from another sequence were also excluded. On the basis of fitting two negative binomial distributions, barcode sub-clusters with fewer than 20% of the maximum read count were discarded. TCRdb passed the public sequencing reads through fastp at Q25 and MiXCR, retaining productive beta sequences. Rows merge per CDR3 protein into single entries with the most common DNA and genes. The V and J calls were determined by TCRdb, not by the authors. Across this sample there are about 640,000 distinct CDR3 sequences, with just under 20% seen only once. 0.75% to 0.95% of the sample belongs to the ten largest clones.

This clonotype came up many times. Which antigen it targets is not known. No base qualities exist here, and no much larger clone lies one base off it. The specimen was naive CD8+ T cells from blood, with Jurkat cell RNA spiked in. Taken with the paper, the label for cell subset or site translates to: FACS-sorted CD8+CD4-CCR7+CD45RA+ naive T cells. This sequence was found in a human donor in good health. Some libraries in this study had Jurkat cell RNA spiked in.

The DNA sequence is given as TGTGCCAGTAGTGCCGGATCTGCCCTGGCGACCCAGTACTTC. Translated, it reads CASSAGSALATQYF. The rearrangement joined TRBV19 to TRBJ2-5; the D gene is not confidently resolved. The germline V gene (reference sequence) supplies CDR1 LNHDA and CDR2 SQIVND. The CDR3, from cysteine to phenylalanine, totals 14 residues. Only the CDR3 part of the read is kept: 42 bases, read in frame from the first base. V sheds 5 bases and J sheds 7 bases, leaving 17 bases between their ends.